The table lists the clone carrying this TCR beta chain with a few counts. This record comes from a study of blood T cell repertoires in COVID-19. Assay used: immunoSEQ multiplex PCR; TCRdb lists only in-frame clones, some missing. Among about 190,000 clones listed, around 80% were seen once. This CDR3 is 15 amino acids long. In germline, CDR1 is MNHEY, CDR2 SMNVEV (reference sequence). Trimming took 5 bases from V and 4 from J, leaving 12 bases between them. This TCR was recovered from a man in his forties or fifties who had recovered from COVID-19. This rearrangement joins TRBV27 to TRBJ2-6, with D hard to call. Sequencing input: peripheral blood. The CDR3 region is CASSVSRSGANVLTF. The CDR3 DNA reads TGTGCCAGCAGTGTTTCGCGGTCCGGGGCCAACGTCCTGACTTTC.